This T cell receptor beta chain was sequenced during a study of blood T cell repertoires in COVID-19. Study at large: Whether acute or convalescent, the COVID-19 samples came from the United States, Italy and Spain.

In terms of age and location, participants ranged from roughly 18 to 90 years and lived in under 30 US areas. Participants had their cohort set by participant-reported clinical history. Clones were sequenced by immunoSEQ multiplex PCR, and TCRdb holds only the in-frame ones, with some missing. The sample has about 330,000 clones, around 87% seen once. The V and J ends lost 0 bases and 4 bases respectively, with 15 bases between them. Germline CDR1 and CDR2: LGHDT and YNNKEL (reference sequence). The CDR3 consists of 16 residues. The rearrangement uses TRBV3-1 (or the pseudogene TRBV3-2) and TRBJ1-2; tentative D call: TRBD1 (5 bases). Sample: PBMCs or T cells enriched from blood (not recorded which). The clonotype comes from a woman younger than 45 who had recovered from COVID-19. Here the CDR3 reads CASSQDLSRVPYGYTF. CDR3 DNA sequence: TGTGCCAGCAGCCAAGATTTGAGCAGGGTCCCCTATGGCTACACCTTC.